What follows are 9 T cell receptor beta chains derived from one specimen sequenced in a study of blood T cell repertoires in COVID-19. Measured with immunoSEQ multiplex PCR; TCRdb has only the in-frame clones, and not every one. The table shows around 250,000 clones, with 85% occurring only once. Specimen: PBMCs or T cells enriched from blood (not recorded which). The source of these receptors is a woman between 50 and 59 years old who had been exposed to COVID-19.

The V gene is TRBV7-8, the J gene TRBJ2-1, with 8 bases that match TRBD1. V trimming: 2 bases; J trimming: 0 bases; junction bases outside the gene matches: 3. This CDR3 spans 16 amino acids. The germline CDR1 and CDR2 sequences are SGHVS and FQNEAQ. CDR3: CASSLFTGGSYNEQFF. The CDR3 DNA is TGTGCCAGCAGCTTATTTACAGGGGGCTCCTACAATGAGCAGTTCTTC.

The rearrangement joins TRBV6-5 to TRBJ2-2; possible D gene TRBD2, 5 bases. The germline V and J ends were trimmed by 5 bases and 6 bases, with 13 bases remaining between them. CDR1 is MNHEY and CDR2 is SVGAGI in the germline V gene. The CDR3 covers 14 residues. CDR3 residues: CASSPQRRSGELFF. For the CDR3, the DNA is TGTGCCAGCAGTCCCCAAAGGAGGTCCGGGGAGCTGTTTTTT.

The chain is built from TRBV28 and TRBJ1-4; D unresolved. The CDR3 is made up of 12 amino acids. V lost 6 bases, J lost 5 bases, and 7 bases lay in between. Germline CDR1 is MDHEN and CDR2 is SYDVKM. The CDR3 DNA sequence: TGTGCCAGCAGGGCAGTAAATGAAAAACTGTTTTTT. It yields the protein CASRAVNEKLFF.

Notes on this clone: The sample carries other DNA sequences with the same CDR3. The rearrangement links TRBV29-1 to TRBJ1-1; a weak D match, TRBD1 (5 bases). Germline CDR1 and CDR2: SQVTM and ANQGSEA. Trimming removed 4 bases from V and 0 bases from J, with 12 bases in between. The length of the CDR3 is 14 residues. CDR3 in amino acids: CSVGGRGMNTEAFF. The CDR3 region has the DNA TGCAGCGTTGGAGGGCGGGGGATGAACACTGAAGCTTTCTTT.

CDR3 DNA: TGTGCCAGTAGTAACGGACTAGCGGGGGCCTCGAACACCGGGGAGCTGTTTTTT. The encoded protein is CASSNGLAGASNTGELFF. The chain recombines TRBV19 with TRBJ2-2; 13 positions agree with TRBD2. CDR1 is LNHDA and CDR2 is SQIVND in the germline V gene (reference sequence). The J segment lost 0 bases and the V segment lost 4 bases, leaving 5 bases of the junction unmatched. The CDR3 is 18 residues long.

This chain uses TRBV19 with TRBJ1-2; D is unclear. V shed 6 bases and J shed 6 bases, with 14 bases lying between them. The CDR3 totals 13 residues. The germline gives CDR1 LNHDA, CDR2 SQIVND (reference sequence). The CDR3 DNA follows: TGTGCCAGTAGCCGCCCATCTTCGGATGGCTACACCTTC. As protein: CASSRPSSDGYTF.

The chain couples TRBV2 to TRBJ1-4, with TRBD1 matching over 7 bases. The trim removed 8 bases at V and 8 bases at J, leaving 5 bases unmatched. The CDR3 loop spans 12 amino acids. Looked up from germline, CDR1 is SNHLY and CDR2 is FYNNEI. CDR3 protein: CASVRDREKLFF. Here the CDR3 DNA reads TGTGCCAGCGTCCGGGACAGAGAAAAACTGTTTTTT.

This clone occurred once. CDR3 in amino acids: CASSFGQGNGYTF. CDR3 sequence (DNA): TGTGCCAGCAGCTTCGGGCAGGGAAATGGCTACACCTTC. This chain joins TRBV7-9 and TRBJ1-2; perhaps TRBD1 as D (5 bases). V was pared by 3 bases and J by 6 bases, with 11 bases between. Germline CDR1 SEHNR, CDR2 FQNEAQ (reference sequence). The length of the CDR3 is 13 residues.

CDR3 in amino acids: CASTSFGANVLTF. The CDR3 DNA is TGTGCCAGCACCTCCTTCGGGGCCAACGTCCTGACTTTC. This chain connects TRBV11-2 to TRBJ2-6; D call uncertain. Trimming cost V 7 bases and J 4 bases, with 8 bases left between them. This CDR3 has 13 amino acids. The germline V gene has CDR1 SGHAT and CDR2 FQNNGV.